The sequence of this T cell receptor (beta chain) was determined in a study of PD-L1 blockade in urothelial cancer. Study as a whole: Every 3 weeks, patients received intravenous atezolizumab 1,200 mg, beginning 2014. Male patients with bladder-origin urothelial cancer numbered twenty-five of 29.

Trimming removed 0 bases from V and 3 bases from J; junction bases left unmatched: 6. CDR1 is SGHRS and CDR2 is YFSETQ in the germline V gene. The CDR3 runs 16 residues. Sequenced by immunoSEQ multiplex PCR; TCRdb stores in-frame clones only, minus some. The data contain tens of thousands of clones, 85% to 90% of them singletons. Study-level points and caveats: It was durable-benefit patients whose tumor-associated blood clones expanded more at 3 weeks. TCR clonality was measured in pretreatment peripheral blood. Clonality below the median predicted better survival.

Worth noting for this clone: The antigen is not known.

The sample's time point: pretreatment peripheral blood. The gene calls are TRBV5-1 and TRBJ2-5, with 9 positions matching TRBD2. Sequencing was performed on PBMCs, taken around atezolizumab (anti-PD-L1) treatment. The sequence derives from a man aged 60 to 75 with urothelial cancer. The CDR3 DNA reads as TGCGCCAGCAGCTTGGTAACTGCGGGGGGGAAAGAGACCCAGTACTTC. Its protein product is CASSLVTAGGKETQYF.